The 9 T cell receptor beta chains in this list originate from one sample, sequenced in a study of tumor and adjacent non-tumor tissue in lung cancer. This sample's RNA came from whole unsorted tissue. Three rounds of nested PCR, following a modified ARM-PCR protocol, produced the TCRbeta library. TCRdb processed the multiplex PCR reads anew with MiXCR; each CDR3 protein has one entry. The table records roughly 81,000 distinct CDR3 sequences, around three fifths of them present only once. The sample taken for sequencing was lung tumor tissue. The receptors were sampled from a man between 65 and 79 years old with non-small cell lung cancer.

Turning to this clonotype: This may be a read error, as it is one base from a much larger clone. The V gene is TRBV6-5, the J gene TRBJ1-5, with 10 bases aligning to TRBD1. The CDR3 has 15 amino acids. The germline CDR1 and CDR2 sequences are MNHEY and SVGAGI. The CDR3 region is CASRVGTGENQLQHF. The CDR3 DNA reads TGTGCCAGCAGGGTCGGGACAGGGGAGAATCAGCTCCAGCATTTT.

This clonotype was detected once. A much larger clonotype is one base distant, so this may be a read error. The rearrangement links TRBV5-5 to TRBJ2-3; tentative D call: TRBD2 (6 bases). CDR3 size: 15 residues. Germline lookup yields CDR1 SGHKS and CDR2 YYEKEE (reference sequence). The CDR3 DNA sequence: TGTACCAGCAGCTTGGGGGGACGCCGCACAGATACGCAGTATTTT. This codes for CTSSLGGRRTDTQYF.

The sample holds a few counts of this clonotype. CDR3: CASSQVGTAYNSPLHF. In DNA form, the CDR3 reads TGTGCCAGCAGCCAAGTTGGGACTGCGTATAATTCACCCCTCCACTTT. V is TRBV14 and J is TRBJ1-6; D is perhaps TRBD1 (5 bases). This CDR3 is built from 16 residues. With 1 base removed from V and 4 bases from J, the gap between germline ends came to 11 bases. Germline CDR1 reads SGHDN; CDR2 reads FVKESK.

This clonotype occurred a few times. With a much larger clone just one base away, this may be a read error. The V call is TRBV6-1, the J call TRBJ2-1, with 11 bases matching TRBD1. Germline V gene lookup returns CDR1 MNHNS and CDR2 SASEGT. J lost 0 bases, V lost 7 bases, and 8 bases had no gene match. The CDR3 loop spans 17 amino acids. Here the CDR3 reads CASTRTGGLNSYNEQFF. For the CDR3, the DNA is TGTGCCAGCACCCGGACAGGGGGCCTAAACTCCTACAATGAGCAGTTCTTC.

This clonotype has at least ten counts. The chain has TRBV6-2 or TRBV6-3 and TRBJ2-5, with TRBD1 identical over 7 bases. The CDR3 has 15 residues. The germline V gene encodes CDR1 MNHEY and CDR2 SVGEGT. V lost 2 bases and J lost 4; bases outside the gene matches: 7. This CDR3 is CASSYPSQGRETQYF. The CDR3 nucleotides read TGTGCCAGCAGTTACCCCTCACAGGGGAGAGAGACCCAGTACTTC.

The DNA for the CDR3 is TGTGTCGGTTACACCACAGAGAATACCGGGGAGCTGTTTTTT. It is translated as CVGYTTENTGELFF. This chain uses TRBV6-1 with TRBJ2-2; D remains ambiguous. Germline V gives CDR1 MNHNS, CDR2 SASEGT. The CDR3 has 14 residues.

This clonotype was observed at least ten times. The chain employs TRBV12-3 or TRBV12-4 and TRBJ2-7; no clear D. V was pared by 5 bases and J by 7 bases, with 9 bases between. The CDR3 has 11 amino acids. The CDR3 protein is CASSTTREQYF. CDR3 in DNA: TGTGCCAGCAGTACTACACGGGAGCAGTACTTC.

In the case of this clonotype: One junction end does not reproduce the germline sequence, and a read error may be involved. V usage is TRBV6-5 and J usage is TRBJ1-1; D uncertain. The CDR3 has 13 residues. The V gene's germline CDR1 is MNHEY and CDR2 SVGAGI. CDR3: CASNRAVNTETFF. The CDR3 DNA sequence: TGTGCCAGCAACCGGGCGGTGAACACTGAAACTTTCTTT.

This chain uses TRBV5-6 with TRBJ2-5, with D unresolved. Germline assignment: CDR1 SGHDT and CDR2 YYEEEE. The CDR3 consists of 13 residues. V lost 0 bases to trimming and J lost 9 bases, with 12 bases between them. The CDR3 sequence: CASSLGLKKSQYF. In DNA, the CDR3 is TGTGCCAGCAGCTTGGGACTGAAAAAGTCCCAGTACTTC.